The 20 T cell receptor beta chains listed next were all sequenced from one sample in a study of control samples from healthy donors and cancer patients. The data were produced by immunoSEQ multiplex PCR, yet TCRdb's version contains in-frame clones alone and is incomplete. The data show 85,000 to 95,000 clones, roughly nine tenths seen once. The sequenced sample was blood. These receptors originate from a woman aged 70 to 79 in good health.

This clone was counted a single time. V and J are TRBV12-3 or TRBV12-4 and TRBJ1-1; D is uncertain. There are 13 residues in the CDR3. V was clipped by 7 bases and J by 4 bases, with 13 bases between them. In nucleotides, the CDR3 is TGTGCCAGCACTCAATGGCTGGGCACTGAAGCTTTCTTT. As protein: CASTQWLGTEAFF.

This clone was recorded only once. This chain's CDR3 is CASSQDWALHYGYTF. DNA for the CDR3: TGCGCCAGCAGCCAAGATTGGGCACTTCACTATGGCTACACCTTC. V and J are TRBV4-1 and TRBJ1-2; D unresolved. Looked up from germline, CDR1 is MGHRA and CDR2 is YSYEKL. The CDR3 has 15 residues. V shed 0 bases and J shed 3 bases, with 11 bases lying between them.

This rearrangement joins TRBV7-6 to TRBJ2-3; D gene unclear. In germline, CDR1 is SGHVS, CDR2 FNYEAQ. V was pared by 5 bases and J by 7 bases, with 10 bases between. The CDR3 extends over 12 amino acids. The CDR3 DNA follows: TGTGCCAGCAGCGGTGGAGCGAATACGCAGTATTTT. This translates into CASSGGANTQYF.

This clone was seen just once. The chain employs TRBV6-5 and TRBJ1-3; D ambiguous. CDR3 length: 15 residues. CDR1 and CDR2 from the germline V gene are MNHEY and SVGAGI. The V end was cut by 6 bases, the J end by 4 bases, with 16 bases between. CDR3 DNA sequence: TGTGCCAGCAGGCCCAATGGGGTCGACGGAAACACCATATATTTT. Its protein is CASRPNGVDGNTIYF.

The chain joins TRBV24-1 to TRBJ2-3; tentatively, D is TRBD2 (5 bases). This CDR3 spans 13 amino acids. V was shortened by 4 bases and J by 7 bases, with 11 bases between the two germline ends. Germline V CDR1 and CDR2: KGHDR, SFDVKD. CDR3 nucleotides: TGTGCCACCAGTGAGCCTCCGGGAAATACGCAGTATTTT. Residues: CATSEPPGNTQYF.

V usage is TRBV3-1 (or the pseudogene TRBV3-2) and J usage is TRBJ1-3; D is unresolved. V shed 1 base and J shed 4 bases, with 11 bases lying between them. There are 15 residues in the CDR3. The germline gives CDR1 LGHDT, CDR2 YNNKEL (reference sequence). CDR3 sequence (DNA): TGTGCCAGCAGCCAAGCGGTGACCAACGGAAACACCATATATTTT. This translates into CASSQAVTNGNTIYF.

The chain carries TRBV5-8 and TRBJ1-5; no clear D gene. Trimming cost V 0 bases and J 2 bases, with 9 bases left between them. This CDR3 has 15 residues. In germline, CDR1 is SGHTS, CDR2 YDEGEE. The CDR3 here is CASSLGLSGNQPQHF. The CDR3 region has the DNA TGTGCCAGCAGCTTGGGTCTCTCTGGCAATCAGCCCCAGCATTTT.

The V and J genes are TRBV5-1 and TRBJ1-1; D perhaps matches TRBD1 (6 bases). The CDR3 has 15 residues. Germline lookup yields CDR1 SGHRS and CDR2 YFSETQ. V shed 2 bases and J shed 1 base, with 12 bases lying between them. Here the CDR3 DNA reads TGCGCCAGCAGCTTAAACGGGGGCTGGAACACTGAAGCTTTCTTT. The encoded protein is CASSLNGGWNTEAFF.

The rearrangement links TRBV7-2 to TRBJ1-5; 9 bases fit TRBD1. V shed 5 bases, J shed 2 bases, and the junction held 1 base outside the gene matches. From germline, CDR1 is SGHTA and CDR2 FQGNSA. The length of the CDR3 is 14 residues. The CDR3 loop is CASSRTGGNQPQHF. The CDR3 coding sequence is TGTGCCAGCAGCCGGACAGGGGGCAATCAGCCCCAGCATTTT.

The chain couples TRBV11-3 to TRBJ2-3; 11 positions agree with TRBD2. This CDR3 region has 18 residues. The V and J ends lost 5 bases and 2 bases, in that order; junction bases with no gene match: 12. Germline CDR1 is SGHNT and CDR2 is YENEEA. The CDR3 DNA reads TGTGCCAGCAGCAAGGGGTCCCTAGCGGGGGGACTCACAGATACGCAGTATTTT. It yields the protein CASSKGSLAGGLTDTQYF.

As to this clone: The same CDR3 arises from other DNA sequences in this sample as well. The V and J genes are TRBV6-5 and TRBJ2-7; weak D call: TRBD2 (5 bases). Germline lookup yields CDR1 MNHEY and CDR2 SVGAGI. CDR3 length: 16 amino acids. The V and J ends lost 2 bases and 3 bases respectively, with 17 bases between them. CDR3 sequence reads: CASSYTAGKGYYEQYF. CDR3 DNA: TGTGCCAGCAGTTACACCGCCGGGAAGGGATACTACGAGCAGTACTTC.

The CDR3 is CATSRDSPRTSGKDTQYF. CDR3 coding DNA: TGTGCCACCAGCAGAGATAGCCCCCGGACTAGCGGGAAAGATACGCAGTATTTT. The V gene is TRBV15, the J gene TRBJ2-3; 12 bases are shared with TRBD2. The J segment lost 5 bases and the V segment lost 0 bases, leaving 9 bases of the junction unmatched. This CDR3 spans 18 amino acids. Germline-derived CDR1 and CDR2 are LNHNV and YYDKDF (reference sequence).

This chain links TRBV13 with TRBJ1-1; no firm D call. The CDR3 runs 15 residues. Trimming pared 5 bases from V and 6 bases from J, leaving 19 bases between. CDR1 and CDR2 (germline): PRHDT, FYEKMQ (reference sequence). DNA for the CDR3: TGTGCCAGCAGCGCCTTGGGAGATCTTAACCCTGAAGCTTTCTTT. Translation gives CASSALGDLNPEAFF.

The chain has TRBV7-2 and TRBJ2-1, with 7 positions matching TRBD2. The J segment lost 9 bases and the V segment lost 2 bases, leaving 4 bases of the junction unmatched. The CDR3 length is 13 residues. Germline-derived CDR1 and CDR2 are SGHTA and FQGNSA. The CDR3 spells CASSLMGGSEQFF. The DNA of the CDR3 is TGTGCCAGCAGCTTAATGGGGGGGAGTGAGCAGTTCTTC.

DNA for the CDR3: TGTGCCTGGACCTCCGGGACAGGGGGGGACTATGGCTACACCTTC. Amino acids: CAWTSGTGGDYGYTF. The chain carries TRBV30 and TRBJ1-2; TRBD1 agrees at 11 bases. This CDR3 comprises 15 residues. Losses at the gene ends were 4 bases for V and 3 bases for J; bases not matched to a gene: 7. Germline V lookup: CDR1 GTSNPN, CDR2 SVGIG (reference sequence).

The V call is TRBV3-1 (or the pseudogene TRBV3-2), the J call TRBJ2-1; 8 positions match TRBD2. The trim removed 4 bases at V and 0 bases at J, leaving 5 bases unmatched. CDR3 length equals 16 residues. The germline V gene has CDR1 LGHDT and CDR2 YNNKEL (reference sequence). DNA of the CDR3: TGTGCCAGCAGCCGGTTAGCGGGGAGCTCCTACAATGAGCAGTTCTTC. The encoded protein is CASSRLAGSSYNEQFF.

The genes are TRBV2 and TRBJ1-6, with 7 bases identical to TRBD1. V was clipped by 3 bases and J by 9 bases; unmatched bases: 8. Germline CDR1 and CDR2: SNHLY and FYNNEI. The CDR3 spans 15 residues. This chain's CDR3 is CASSENRGDISPLHF. The CDR3 DNA sequence: TGTGCCAGCAGTGAGAACAGGGGAGATATTTCACCCCTCCACTTT.

V usage is TRBV5-4 and J usage is TRBJ2-1, with 14 positions matching TRBD2. The trim removed 4 bases at V and 6 bases at J, leaving 6 bases unmatched. This CDR3 spans 16 amino acids. The V gene's germline CDR1 is SGHNT and CDR2 YYREEE (reference sequence). The CDR3 DNA reads TGTGCCAGCAGCCCGATTGGGACTAGCGGGAGCAATGAGCAGTTCTTC. It codes for CASSPIGTSGSNEQFF. The variable domain in full, completed from reference TRBV5-4 and TRBJ2-1, reads ETGVTQSPTHLIKTRGQQVTLRCSSQSGHNTVSWYQQALGQGPQFIFQYYREEENGRGNFPPRFSGLQFPNYSSELNVNALELDDSALYLCASSPIGTSGSNEQFFGPGTRLTVL.

The chain joins TRBV15 to TRBJ1-2, with D possibly matching TRBD1 (5 bases). V gave up 5 bases and J gave up 4 bases, with 8 bases separating them. This CDR3 is built from 12 residues. Germline values: CDR1 LNHNV, CDR2 YYDKDF (reference sequence). This CDR3 reads CATSGGGYGYTF. DNA for the CDR3: TGTGCCACCAGCGGTGGGGGCTATGGCTACACCTTC.

V usage is TRBV9 and J usage is TRBJ2-1; 8 positions match TRBD2. The length of the CDR3 is 14 residues. CDR1 and CDR2 from the germline V gene are SGDLS and YYNGEE. V gave up 4 bases and J gave up 1 base; unmatched junction bases: 1. The DNA for the CDR3 is TGTGCCAGCAGCCCGGGGGGGTCCTACAATGAGCAGTTCTTC. The encoded protein is CASSPGGSYNEQFF. Full variable domain (remainder filled in from reference TRBV9 and TRBJ2-1): DSGVTQTPKHLITATGQRVTLRCSPRSGDLSVYWYQQSLDQGLQFLIQYYNGEERAKGNILERFSAQQFPDLHSELNLSSLELGDSALYFCASSPGGSYNEQFFGPGTRLTVL.